These T cell receptor beta chains were read from a single sample in a study of cytomegalovirus exposure and HLA in healthy donors. Sequencing was performed with immunoSEQ multiplex PCR; in TCRdb, only in-frame clones are kept and a portion is missing. The table has about 200,000 clones, around 73% seen once. Sequencing input: PBMCs. The receptor source for this set is a woman younger than 45 in good health and CMV-seronegative. Each CDR3 is given with its conserved first and last residue. A D gene is named only where the DNA matches it firmly. Only some rows state a clone size, as once, few, many or a class for expanded clones.

d_call	v_call	j_call	clone_size	cdr3_nt	cdr3_aa
NA	TRBV28	TRBJ1-1	NA	TGTGCCAGCGGGAGGTGGGAAAGGGACACTGAAGCTTTCTTT	CASGRWERDTEAFF
TRBD2	TRBV5-1	TRBJ2-5	once	TGCGCCAGCAGCTTCGGGCTAGCGGGACCAGAGACCCAGTACTTC	CASSFGLAGPETQYF
NA	TRBV7-3	TRBJ2-5	once	TGTGCCAGCAGCCCCAGGGTACAAGAGACCCAGTACTTC	CASSPRVQETQYF
TRBD2	TRBV19	TRBJ2-7	few	TGTGCCAGTAGTCCTTCCCCCGGGACGGCTAGCGGGAGGTCCTACGAGCAGTACTTC	CASSPSPGTASGRSYEQYF
NA	TRBV2	TRBJ2-5	NA	TGTGCCAGCAGTCCAGGAACGATCCAAGAGACCCAGTACTTC	CASSPGTIQETQYF
TRBD2	TRBV18	TRBJ2-7	few	TGTGCCAGCTCACGAGGACTAGCGGGGGGCGACGAGCAGTACTTC	CASSRGLAGGDEQYF
NA	TRBV20-1	TRBJ2-3	NA	TGCAGTGCTGGAGCCGTGGATACGCAGTATTTT	CSAGAVDTQYF
TRBD1	TRBV4-1	TRBJ1-2	NA	TGCGCCAGCAGCCAACGGACAGGGGGTTCCTATGGCTACACCTTC	CASSQRTGGSYGYTF
NA	TRBV28	TRBJ1-2	NA	NA	CASSFATGIGYPF
TRBD1	TRBV5-1	TRBJ1-5	NA	TGCGCCAGCAGCTTAGGGACAGGGGGTATGGTTCAGCCCCAGCATTTT	CASSLGTGGMVQPQHF
NA	TRBV5-4	TRBJ2-2	NA	TGTGCCAGCAGCTTTGGGGGCGCGGGCACCGGGGAGCTGTTTTTT	CASSFGGAGTGELFF
NA	TRBV27	TRBJ1-1	NA	TGTGCCAGCAGTAACAGGAGACCGAACACTGAAGCTTTCTTT	CASSNRRPNTEAFF
NA	TRBV9	TRBJ1-1	NA	TGTGCCAGCAACCTAGGATCGGGTGAAGCTTTCTTT	CASNLGSGEAFF
TRBD1	TRBV7-3	TRBJ2-1	NA	TGTGCCAGCAGCTCGGGACAGCCCAACTACAATGAGCAGTTCTTC	CASSSGQPNYNEQFF
NA	TRBV30	TRBJ1-3	NA	TGTGCCTGGAGTCCTCCCCGGACTGCTGGAAACACCATATATTTT	CAWSPPRTAGNTIYF
NA	TRBV5-4	TRBJ1-6	NA	TGTGCCAGCAGCTATCCAGGGTTGCCCCTCCACTTT	CASSYPGLPLHF
NA	TRBV20-1	TRBJ2-1	NA	TGCAGTGCTATACAGGGTGACGAGCAGTTCTTC	CSAIQGDEQFF